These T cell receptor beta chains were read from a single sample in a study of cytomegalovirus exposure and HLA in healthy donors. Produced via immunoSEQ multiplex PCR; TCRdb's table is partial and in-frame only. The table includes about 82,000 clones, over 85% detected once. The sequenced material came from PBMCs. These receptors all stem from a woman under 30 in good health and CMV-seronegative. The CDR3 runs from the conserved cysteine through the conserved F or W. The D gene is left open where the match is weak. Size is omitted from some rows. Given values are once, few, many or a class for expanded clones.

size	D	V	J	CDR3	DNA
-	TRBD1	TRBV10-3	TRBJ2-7	CAISEGQGSHEQYF	TGTGCCATCAGTGAAGGACAGGGGTCACACGAGCAGTACTTC
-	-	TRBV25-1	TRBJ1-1	CASSRQGYTEAFF	TGTGCCAGCAGTCGGCAGGGCTACACTGAAGCTTTCTTT
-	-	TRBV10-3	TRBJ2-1	CAISPGGSYNEQFF	TGTGCCATCAGCCCCGGGGGCTCCTACAATGAGCAGTTCTTC
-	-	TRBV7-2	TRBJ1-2	CASSSNFAGREGYTF	TGTGCCAGCAGCTCAAATTTTGCAGGGCGGGAAGGCTACACCTTC
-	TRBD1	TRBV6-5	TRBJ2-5	CASSFSGQQETQYF	TGTGCCAGCAGTTTCTCGGGACAGCAAGAGACCCAGTACTTC
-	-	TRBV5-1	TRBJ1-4	CASSLESRNEKLFF	TGCGCCAGCAGCTTGGAATCCCGTAATGAAAAACTGTTTTTT
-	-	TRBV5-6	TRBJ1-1	CASSLLGREAFF	TGTGCCAGCAGCTTGCTGGGGAGGGAAGCTTTCTTT
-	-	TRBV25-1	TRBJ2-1	CASSQISGAYNEQFF	TGTGCCAGCAGTCAGATATCAGGCGCCTACAATGAGCAGTTCTTC
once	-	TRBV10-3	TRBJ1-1	CAISEATGTEAFF	TGTGCCATCAGTGAGGCCACGGGCACTGAAGCTTTCTTT
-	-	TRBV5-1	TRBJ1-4	CASSLGQSNEKLFF	TGCGCCAGCAGCTTGGGACAGAGTAATGAAAAACTGTTTTTT
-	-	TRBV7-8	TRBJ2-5	CASSPPRQETQYF	TGTGCCAGCAGCCCCCCTCGCCAAGAGACCCAGTACTTC
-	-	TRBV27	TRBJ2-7	CASSWVVGYEQYF	TGTGCCAGCAGTTGGGTAGTCGGGTACGAGCAGTACTTC
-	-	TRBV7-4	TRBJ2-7	CASSFLTGSPYLAYEQYF	TGTGCCAGCAGCTTCTTGACAGGTTCACCTTATCTAGCCTACGAGCAGTACTTC
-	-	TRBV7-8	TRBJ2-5	CASSPGYYGVRETQYF	TGTGCCAGCAGCCCCGGATACTATGGAGTTAGGGAGACCCAGTACTTC
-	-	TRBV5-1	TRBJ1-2	CASSTSVGGARNGYTF	TGCGCCAGCAGCACCTCAGTCGGGGGGGCTAGAAATGGCTACACCTTC
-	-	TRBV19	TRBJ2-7	CASSISGGRYEQYF	TGTGCCAGTAGTATTTCGGGGGGCAGGTACGAGCAGTACTTC
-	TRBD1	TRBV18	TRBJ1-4	CASSPMDRGEKLFF	TGTGCCAGCTCACCGATGGACAGGGGTGAAAAACTGTTTTTT
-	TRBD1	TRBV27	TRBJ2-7	CASSFEETGGAEQYF	TGTGCCAGCAGTTTTGAAGAAACAGGGGGCGCCGAGCAGTACTTC
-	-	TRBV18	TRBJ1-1	CASSPSRETEAFF	TGTGCCAGCTCACCTTCTCGGGAAACTGAAGCTTTCTTT
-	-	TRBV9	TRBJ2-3	CASSSGQPTDTQYF	TGTGCCAGCAGTTCCGGACAGCCCACAGATACGCAGTATTTT
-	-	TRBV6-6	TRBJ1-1	CASTRGRRSHTEAFF	TGTGCCAGCACCCGAGGACGGAGGTCGCACACTGAAGCTTTCTTT
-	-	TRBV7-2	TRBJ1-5	CASSLDEGIFQHF	TGTGCCAGCAGCTTAGACGAGGGTATTTTTCAGCATTTT
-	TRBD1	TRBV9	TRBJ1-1	CASSVVGQGSGTEAFF	TGTGCCAGCAGCGTAGTAGGACAGGGGTCGGGCACTGAAGCTTTCTTT
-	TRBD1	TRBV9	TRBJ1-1	CASSAMRGGQDTEAFF	TGTGCCAGCAGCGCCATGAGGGGGGGACAGGACACTGAAGCTTTCTTT
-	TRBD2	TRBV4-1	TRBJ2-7	CASSQTSGSYEQYF	TGCGCCAGCAGCCAAACTAGCGGCTCCTACGAGCAGTACTTC
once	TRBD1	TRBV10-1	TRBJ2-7	CASSLGTGPYEQYF	TGCGCCAGCAGCTTAGGGACAGGGCCCTACGAGCAGTACTTC
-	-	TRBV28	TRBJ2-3	CASSLRADTQYF	TGTGCCAGCAGTTTACGGGCAGATACGCAGTATTTT
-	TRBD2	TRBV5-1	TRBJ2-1	CASSLPGGGNEQFF	TGCGCCAGCAGCTTGCCGGGAGGGGGCAATGAGCAGTTCTTC
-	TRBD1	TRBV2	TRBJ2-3	CASRLTGARTDTQYF	TGTGCCAGCAGGCTTACAGGGGCTCGCACAGATACGCAGTATTTT
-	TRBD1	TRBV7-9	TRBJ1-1	CASSLVFAGDRRGTEAFF	TGTGCCAGCAGCTTAGTCTTCGCAGGGGACAGGCGGGGCACTGAAGCTTTCTTT
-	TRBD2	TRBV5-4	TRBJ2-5	CASSLFGGGLKETQYF	TGTGCCAGCAGCTTGTTCGGCGGGGGGCTGAAAGAGACCCAGTACTTC
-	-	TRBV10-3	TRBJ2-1	CAIQSGGVASYNEQFF	TGTGCCATCCAATCCGGAGGAGTTGCTTCGTACAATGAGCAGTTCTTC
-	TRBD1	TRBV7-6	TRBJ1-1	CASSKTGGRTEAFF	TGTGCCAGCAGCAAAACAGGGGGCCGCACTGAAGCTTTCTTT
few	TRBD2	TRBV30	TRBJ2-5	CAWSVGLAGETQYF	TGTGCCTGGAGTGTTGGTCTAGCGGGAGAGACCCAGTACTTC
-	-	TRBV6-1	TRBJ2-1	CASSGSGALGYNEQFF	TGTGCCAGCAGTGGATCAGGGGCTCTCGGATACAATGAGCAGTTCTTC
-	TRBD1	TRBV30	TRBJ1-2	CAWRRDRGYYGYTF	TGTGCCTGGAGGCGGGACAGGGGATACTATGGCTACACCTTC
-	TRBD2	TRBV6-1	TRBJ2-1	CASSEEAGGANEQFF	TGTGCCAGCAGTGAAGAAGCGGGGGGGGCAAATGAGCAGTTCTTC
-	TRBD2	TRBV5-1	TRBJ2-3	CASSLGASGTDTQYF	TGCGCCAGCAGCTTGGGTGCTAGCGGTACAGATACGCAGTATTTT
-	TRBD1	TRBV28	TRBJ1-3	CASSSPLDRGGGNTIYF	TGTGCCAGCAGTTCGCCCTTGGACAGGGGAGGAGGAAACACCATATATTTT
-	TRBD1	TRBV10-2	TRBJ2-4	CASSELAGQGKNIQYF	TGCGCCAGCAGTGAGTTGGCGGGACAGGGGAAAAACATTCAGTACTTC
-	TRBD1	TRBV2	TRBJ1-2	CASSDIGTDYGYTF	TGTGCCAGCAGTGACATTGGGACAGACTATGGCTACACCTTC
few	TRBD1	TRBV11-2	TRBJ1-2	CASSPRQGAIPYGYTF	TGTGCCAGCAGCCCCCGACAGGGGGCTATCCCCTATGGCTACACCTTC
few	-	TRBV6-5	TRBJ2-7	CASSPPGDVHEQYF	TGTGCCAGCAGTCCCCCAGGGGACGTTCACGAGCAGTACTTC
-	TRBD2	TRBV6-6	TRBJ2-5	CASSYSGTSQKTQYF	TGTGCCAGCAGTTACTCGGGGACTAGTCAGAAGACCCAGTACTTC
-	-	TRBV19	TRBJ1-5	CASSPRTDLTDSNQPQHF	TGTGCCAGTAGTCCTCGGACAGACCTTACGGATAGCAATCAGCCCCAGCATTTT
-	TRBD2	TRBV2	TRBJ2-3	CASSLSGSAPPDTQYF	TGTGCCAGCAGTCTCAGCGGGAGTGCCCCACCAGATACGCAGTATTTT
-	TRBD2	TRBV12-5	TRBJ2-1	CASGIQAGSSYNEQFF	TGTGCTAGTGGTATTCAAGCGGGGAGCTCCTACAATGAGCAGTTCTTC
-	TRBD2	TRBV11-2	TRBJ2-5	CASSLPGLAGGWETQYF	TGTGCCAGCAGCTTACCCGGGCTAGCGGGGGGTTGGGAGACCCAGTACTTC
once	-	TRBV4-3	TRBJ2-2	CASSQDRRWGGLSGELFF	TGCGCCAGCAGCCAAGATAGAAGGTGGGGGGGCCTTAGCGGGGAGCTGTTTTTT
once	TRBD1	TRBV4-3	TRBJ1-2	CASSQATGGAYGYTF	TGCGCCAGCAGCCAAGCCACAGGGGGAGCCTATGGCTACACCTTC
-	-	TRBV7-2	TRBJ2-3	CASRAGGRGFTDTQYF	TGTGCCAGCAGGGCTGGAGGCAGGGGATTTACAGATACGCAGTATTTT
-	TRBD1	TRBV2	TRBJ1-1	CASIPYRTGEAFF	TGTGCCAGCATTCCATACAGGACAGGGGAAGCTTTCTTT
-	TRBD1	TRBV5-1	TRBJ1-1	CASSLGDRGQGTEAFF	TGCGCCAGCAGCTTAGGGGACAGGGGGCAGGGCACTGAAGCTTTCTTT
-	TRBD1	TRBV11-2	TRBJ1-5	CASSSTTGASNQPQHF	TGTGCCAGCAGCTCAACCACAGGGGCGTCAAATCAGCCCCAGCATTTT
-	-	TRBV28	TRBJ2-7	CASRPGGGGYEQYF	TGTGCCAGCAGACCTGGTGGGGGAGGCTACGAGCAGTACTTC
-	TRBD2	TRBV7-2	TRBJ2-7	CASSLVPSGSENEQYF	TGTGCCAGCAGCTTAGTCCCTAGCGGGAGTGAGAACGAGCAGTACTTC
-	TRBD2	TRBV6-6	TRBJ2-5	CASSYAGLAEQYF	TGTGCCAGCAGTTACGCGGGACTAGCGGAACAGTACTTC
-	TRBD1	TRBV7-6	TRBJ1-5	CASSRGRQGASNQPQHF	TGTGCCAGCAGCCGAGGTCGACAGGGGGCGAGCAATCAGCCCCAGCATTTT
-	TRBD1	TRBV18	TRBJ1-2	CASSLGQGLDGYTF	TGTGCCAGCTCACTTGGACAGGGATTGGACGGCTACACCTTC
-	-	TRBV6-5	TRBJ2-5	CASSLGGGQYF	TGTGCCAGCAGTTTGGGGGGAGGCCAGTACTTC